The 20 T cell receptor beta chains below come from one sample, sequenced in a study of cytotoxic CD8 clonotypes in ibrutinib-treated CLL (dated by TCRdb to about 2021). The library came from the immunoSEQ multiplex PCR assay. TCRdb limited this immuneACCESS table to in-frame rearrangements with V and J called. A share of clones is missing; checked studies link under half to unresolved V genes, and the rest is unexplained. The sample contains approximately 100,000 clones, more than 55% of them found a single time. The ten biggest clones cover 35% to 40% of the sample. The time point label here, explained by the study, means: around 25 months on ibrutinib. Sequencing was performed on PBMCs, taken after 24 months of ibrutinib treatment. The receptors were gathered from a human donor with chronic lymphocytic leukemia.

This clone showed up just once. The rearrangement uses TRBV30 and TRBJ1-6, with 8 bases identical to TRBD1. Germline V gene sequence: CDR1 GTSNPN, CDR2 SVGIG (reference sequence). V was pared by 3 bases and J by 5 bases, with 3 bases of the junction left unmatched. The CDR3 totals 14 residues. The CDR3 sequence is CAWRQGAHNSPLHF. The CDR3 coding sequence is TGTGCCTGGAGGCAGGGGGCTCATAATTCACCCCTCCACTTT.

This clone has just one count. This chain links TRBV18 with TRBJ2-7, with a possible D match to TRBD1 (5 bases). The V and J ends lost 5 bases and 0 bases respectively, with 8 bases between them. CDR1 and CDR2 from the germline V gene are KGHSH and LQKENI. The CDR3 length is 13 residues. CDR3 sequence (DNA): TGTGCCAGCTCAAGAGACAGCTCCTACGAGCAGTACTTC. Its translation: CASSRDSSYEQYF.

The V call is TRBV5-6, the J call TRBJ2-2; 7 nucleotides match TRBD2. The CDR3 sequence is 15 residues long. V trimming: 4 bases; J trimming: 6 bases; junction bases outside the gene matches: 9. Germline lookup yields CDR1 SGHDT and CDR2 YYEEEE. In DNA, the CDR3 is TGTGCCAGCAGCCCCCAAAGCGGGGACGCCGGGGAGCTGTTTTTT. Residues: CASSPQSGDAGELFF.

J is TRBJ2-1 and V is TRBV25-1, with 7 bases matching TRBD2. CDR1 MGHDK and CDR2 SYGVNS come from the germline V gene. The CDR3 has 12 residues. V lost 3 bases to trimming and J lost 15 bases; unmatched junction nucleotides: 8. CDR3 in amino acids: CASSEGGGYLFF. Here the CDR3 DNA reads TGTGCCAGCAGTGAGGGGGGGGGTTATCTGTTCTTC. Filled out from reference TRBV25-1 and TRBJ2-1, the complete variable domain reads EADIYQTPRYLVIGTGKKITLECSQTMGHDKMYWYQQDPGMELHLIHYSYGVNSTEKGDLSSESTVSRIRTEHFPLTLESARPSHTSQYLCASSEGGGYLFFGPGTRLTVL.

The rearrangement uses TRBV7-2 and TRBJ1-4; weak D call: TRBD1 (5 bases). This CDR3 spans 15 amino acids. Germline loops: CDR1 SGHTA, CDR2 FQGNSA. V lost 3 bases and J lost 3, with 11 bases in between. The CDR3 region is CASSFPREANEKLFF. The CDR3 DNA reads TGTGCCAGCAGCTTCCCCAGGGAGGCTAATGAAAAACTGTTTTTT.

The rearrangement joins TRBV5-1 to TRBJ2-7; D is unclear. This CDR3 comprises 14 residues. Looked up from germline, CDR1 is SGHRS and CDR2 is YFSETQ. Between the trimmed V and J ends, which lost 2 bases and 3 bases, there was a span of 12 bases. CDR3 protein: CASSLRAMDYEQYF. DNA for the CDR3: TGCGCCAGCAGCTTACGGGCTATGGACTACGAGCAGTACTTC.

The chain employs TRBV7-8 and TRBJ2-7, with no clear D. Germline V lookup: CDR1 SGHVS, CDR2 FQNEAQ. The CDR3 extends over 13 amino acids. V lost 2 bases and J 2 bases, leaving 7 bases between the germline ends. CDR3 in amino acids: CASSLISTYEQYF. The CDR3 DNA reads TGTGCCAGCAGCTTAATTAGTACCTACGAGCAGTACTTC.

In its sample, this clone was seen a few times. The genes are TRBV7-2 and TRBJ1-6; D remains ambiguous. V was cut by 2 bases and J by 7 bases, with 3 bases left in between. The CDR3 consists of 12 residues. From germline, CDR1 is SGHTA and CDR2 FQGNSA. The CDR3 loop is CASSLWNSPLHF. CDR3 DNA: TGTGCCAGCAGCTTATGGAATTCACCCCTCCACTTT.

This clone was recorded only once. This chain links TRBV4-3 with TRBJ1-5, with D possibly matching TRBD1 (6 bases). The germline V gene encodes CDR1 LGHNA and CDR2 YSLEER. CDR3 length: 13 residues. Trimming stripped 4 bases from V and 4 bases from J, with 8 bases between. CDR3 nucleotides: TGCGCCAGCAGCCGCGACAGGAATCAGCCCCAGCATTTT. This translates into CASSRDRNQPQHF.

The chain has TRBV19 and TRBJ2-4; D possibly corresponds to TRBD1 (5 bases). The CDR3 runs 15 residues. Germline CDR1 is LNHDA and CDR2 is SQIVND (reference sequence). V dropped 4 bases and J dropped 1 base, with 11 bases sitting between them. CDR3 sequence reads: CASSNLGAAKNIQYF. CDR3 in DNA: TGTGCCAGTAGTAATTTAGGGGCGGCCAAAAACATTCAGTACTTC.

This chain joins TRBV15 and TRBJ2-5; either TRBD1 or TRBD2 may supply D (5 bases each). Germline-derived CDR1 and CDR2 are LNHNV and YYDKDF (reference sequence). V shed 0 bases and J shed 5 bases, with 13 bases lying between them. The CDR3 sequence is 15 residues long. For the CDR3, the DNA is TGTGCCACCAGCAGAGACCGGGGTTGGGGGGAGACCCAGTACTTC. As protein: CATSRDRGWGETQYF.

V gene TRBV20-1 combines with J gene TRBJ2-1; D is uncertain. Germline V gives CDR1 DFQATT, CDR2 SNEGSKA (reference sequence). The V end lost 3 bases, the J end lost 9 bases, and 9 bases lay between the germline ends. This CDR3 is 11 amino acids long. The CDR3 coding sequence is TGCAGTGCTAGTGTCTGGGGTGAGCAGTTCTTC. This sequence encodes CSASVWGEQFF.

V gene TRBV7-2 combines with J gene TRBJ2-1, with D perhaps being TRBD1 or TRBD2 (5 bases each). V lost 4 bases to trimming and J lost 5 bases, with 12 bases between them. Germline loops: CDR1 SGHTA, CDR2 FQGNSA. The CDR3 consists of 14 residues. CDR3 nucleotides: TGTGCCAGCAGCTCAATGTGGGGGAACAATGAGCAGTTCTTC. Protein product: CASSSMWGNNEQFF.

The J gene is TRBJ1-1, the V gene TRBV25-1; 8 bases align to TRBD1. Germline CDR1 reads MGHDK; CDR2 reads SYGVNS. The CDR3 has 16 amino acids. Trimming at V came to 4 bases and at J to 4 bases, leaving 11 bases not matched to a gene. CDR3 sequence: CASSAKTGESSTEAFF. CDR3 nucleotides: TGTGCCAGCAGTGCCAAGACAGGGGAGAGTTCCACTGAAGCTTTCTTT.

This clone was counted between two and nine times. The V call is TRBV9, the J call TRBJ2-3; 9 nucleotides line up with TRBD2. Looked up from germline, CDR1 is SGDLS and CDR2 is YYNGEE. Trimming took 2 bases from V and 5 from J; bases not matched to a gene: 6. The CDR3 is made up of 15 amino acids. DNA of the CDR3: TGTGCCAGCAGCGTGAGCGGGGGGTTGGGAGATACGCAGTATTTT. This encodes CASSVSGGLGDTQYF.

The chain uses TRBV30 and TRBJ1-1; the D gene is possibly TRBD1 (6 bases). CDR3 length: 13 amino acids. The V gene's germline CDR1 is GTSNPN and CDR2 SVGIG (reference sequence). Trimming shortened V by 0 bases and J by 3 bases, and 8 bases separated the two germline ends. CDR3 DNA sequence: TGTGCCTGGAGTGTGGACAGTTACACTGAAGCTTTCTTT. Translation: CAWSVDSYTEAFF. Full variable domain (missing parts from reference TRBV30 and TRBJ1-1): SQTIHQWPATLVQPVGSPLSLECTVEGTSNPNLYWYRQAAGRGLQLLFYSVGIGQISSEVPQNLSASRPQDRQFILSSKKLLLSDSGFYLCAWSVDSYTEAFFGQGTRLTVV.

The chain couples TRBV6-6 to TRBJ1-5, with D maybe TRBD1 (5 bases). This CDR3 has 12 amino acids. V lost 8 bases and J lost 6, with 11 bases in between. CDR1 MNHNY and CDR2 SVGAGI come from the germline V gene (reference sequence). CDR3 residues: CASQEGFQPQHF. The CDR3 DNA is TGTGCCAGCCAGGAGGGGTTTCAGCCCCAGCATTTT.

The chain has TRBV9 and TRBJ1-2; D is possibly TRBD1 (6 bases). The CDR3 length is 14 residues. Between the trimmed V and J ends, which lost 1 base and 8 bases, there was a span of 15 bases. The germline CDR1 and CDR2 sequences are SGDLS and YYNGEE. The CDR3 DNA reads TGTGCCAGCAGCGTATTAGCAGGGGAAGGCGGCTACACCTTC. This codes for CASSVLAGEGGYTF.

DNA for the CDR3: TGTGCCAGCAGCGTAACAGGGGACTCTGGCTACACCTTC. Its translation: CASSVTGDSGYTF. The chain links TRBV9 to TRBJ1-2; 7 bases line up with TRBD1. V was clipped by 1 base and J by 7 bases; unmatched bases: 4. This CDR3 contains 13 residues. Germline V gives CDR1 SGDLS, CDR2 YYNGEE.

This clone was seen only a few times. The chain recombines TRBV5-1 with TRBJ2-3, with 11 bases lining up with TRBD2. CDR1 SGHRS and CDR2 YFSETQ come from the germline V gene. This CDR3 contains 14 residues. Germline trimming cut 5 bases from V and 3 bases from J; bases unmatched to any gene: 2. For the CDR3, the DNA is TGCGCCAGCAGACTAGCGGGGGAGACAGATACGCAGTATTTT. This translates into CASRLAGETDTQYF.